This passage covers 3 T cell receptor beta chains from one sample sequenced in a study of shared clonotypes between healthy human individuals. Profiled with immunoSEQ multiplex PCR; TCRdb holds only in-frame clones, not every one. Altogether 2 million to 2.5 million clones are present, around 90% being singletons, with the ten largest covering 0.3% to 0.4%. Material for sequencing was naive CD4+ T cells from PBMCs. Subset noted: CD45RA+ positively selected. The source of these receptors is a man younger than 30 in good health. Some clones in this sample may be carry-over from other donors' samples.

The chain couples TRBV4-2 to TRBJ2-2; D is unresolved. This CDR3 has 11 amino acids. Germline values: CDR1 LGHNA, CDR2 YNFKEQ. The V end lost 4 bases, the J end lost 6 bases, and 3 bases lay between the germline ends. CDR3 in amino acids: CASSPSGELFF. As DNA, the CDR3 is TGTGCCAGCAGCCCTTCCGGGGAGCTGTTTTTT.

This clone was detected only once. This same CDR3 is encoded by further DNA sequences in the sample. The J gene is TRBJ2-7, the V gene TRBV11-2; tentative D call: TRBD2 (5 bases). The germline V gene encodes CDR1 SGHAT and CDR2 FQNNGV. V shed 4 bases and J shed 0 bases, with 10 bases lying between them. The CDR3 is 14 amino acids. CDR3 protein: CASSSSGSSYEQYF. The CDR3 bases are TGTGCCAGCAGCTCGTCGGGGAGCTCCTACGAGCAGTACTTC.

V gene TRBV7-9 combines with J gene TRBJ2-5; TRBD1 or TRBD2 may be the D gene (6 bases each). The CDR3 is 14 residues long. Germline CDR1 is SEHNR and CDR2 is FQNEAQ (reference sequence). The V end was cut by 2 bases, the J end by 4 bases, with 11 bases between. CDR3 coding DNA: TGTGCCAGCAGCTTATACGGGGGCGTAGAGACCCAGTACTTC. Translation: CASSLYGGVETQYF. Looking up the rest from reference TRBV7-9 and TRBJ2-5 gives the full variable domain: DTGVSQNPRHKITKRGQNVTFRCDPISEHNRLYWYRQTLGQGPEFLTYFQNEAQLEKSRLLSDRFSAERPKGSFSTLEIQRTEQGDSAMYLCASSLYGGVETQYFGPGTRLLVL.